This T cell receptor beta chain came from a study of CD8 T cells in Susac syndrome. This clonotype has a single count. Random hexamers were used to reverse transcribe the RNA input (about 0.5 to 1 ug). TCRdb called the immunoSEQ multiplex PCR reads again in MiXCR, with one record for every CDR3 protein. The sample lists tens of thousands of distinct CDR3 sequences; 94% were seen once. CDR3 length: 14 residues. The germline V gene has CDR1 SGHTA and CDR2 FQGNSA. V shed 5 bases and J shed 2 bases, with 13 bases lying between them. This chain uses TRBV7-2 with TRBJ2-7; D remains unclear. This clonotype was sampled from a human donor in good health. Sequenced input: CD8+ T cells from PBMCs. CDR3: CASSDLYLTYEQYF. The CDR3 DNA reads TGTGCCAGCAGCGACCTTTACCTTACCTACGAGCAGTACTTC. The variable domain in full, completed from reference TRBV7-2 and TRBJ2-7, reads GAGVSQSPSNKVTEKGKDVELRCDPISGHTALYWYRQSLGQGLEFLIYFQGNSAPDKSGLPSDRFSAERTGGSVSTLTIQRTQQEDSAVYLCASSDLYLTYEQYFGPGTRLTVT.